This T cell receptor beta chain was profiled in a study of vaccination and CD4 T cells after COVID-19 (dated by TCRdb to 2022 to 2024). For context, the study as a whole: Convalescent patients had a positive SARS-CoV-2 result on nasal swab PCR, and of these patients, fewer than ten had mild disease and one had severe disease. In the convalescent cohort there were six males and four females, among whom were two Hispanic individuals, seven Caucasians, two Asians and one multiracial person. Two doses of either the Pfizer-BioNTech BNT162b2 vaccine (n=8) or the Moderna mRNA-1273 vaccine (n=2) were administered to participants. Post-COVID blood samples were collected from convalescent patients a median of roughly 100 days after diagnosis, with a range of roughly 30 to 161 days. The time from the second vaccine dose to post-vaccine blood sampling had a median of roughly 70 days and ranged from about 14 to 250 days. Culture stimuli were overlapping spike peptide pools from SARS-CoV-2 and from the common cold coronaviruses HCoV-NL63, HCoV-OC43 and HCoV-229E. In control cultures, a CEFX viral epitope pool was used as positive control, an HIV-1 Nef peptide pool was used as negative control, or no peptide was added. In under 13 COVID-19 convalescent patients and a few infection-naive healthy vaccine recipients, researchers compared the spike-specific CD4+ TCR repertoire from before mRNA vaccination with the repertoire from after. Paper-wide results and their limitations: Among the post-vaccine SARS-CoV-2-reactive clones in convalescent patients, a median approximately 90% showed up only after vaccination, which suggests vaccine-specific priming. In convalescent patients, nearly all vaccine-specific clones (304 of 307) were found to be mono-reactive for SARS-CoV-2 spike rather than cross-reactive with common cold coronaviruses. Relatively few convalescent patients were included in the study, and early timepoints after natural infection were not analyzed. An increase in the median number of SARS-CoV-2-reactive clonotypes from around 20 after infection to roughly 39 after vaccination was observed, but the change was not found to be significant.

Notes on this clonotype: What this receptor recognizes is not known. No quality values exist for individual bases; no much larger clone is one base distant.

Library generation was performed with PCR. At the Johns Hopkins FTIC core, DNA from the cultured CD4+ T cells underwent TCR sequencing with the Oncomine TCR Beta short-read assay. The QIAamp micro DNA kit was used to extract genomic DNA from the cultured CD4+ T cells. Oncomine TCR Beta libraries made from cultured CD4+ T cells were pooled using unique dual indexes and sequenced on an Illumina iSeq 100. The authors processed their data as follows. Non-productive sequences were removed, and CDR3s not starting with C, not ending with F or W, or shorter than 7 amino acids were discarded. The MANAFEST web application was used to identify antigen-specific clonotypes by comparing peptide-stimulated wells against reference wells and other culture wells. To be called positive, a clone needed an FDR below 0.05, an odds ratio above 5, and a productive frequency above 0.1% in at least two of three replicate wells. A clonotype counted as cross-reactive if it showed significant expansion both in the SARS-CoV-2 spike wells and in at least one common cold coronavirus spike condition. Levenshtein distances (stringdist) and unrooted phylogenetic trees (ape) in R version 3.6.1 were used to assess CDR3 homology. TCRdb cleaned the public reads at Q25 with fastp, built clones with MiXCR and kept in-frame beta chains. Rows are unified per CDR3 protein, each entry keeping the most common DNA and genes. TCRdb's processing, not the authors', yielded these V and J calls. The sample has 15,000 to 17,000 distinct CDR3 sequences on record, 58% of them singletons. The top ten clones comprise roughly 12% of the sample.

Reading the label with the study, this specimen's treatment or condition is: approximately 10-day PBMC culture with coronavirus spike peptide pools or control peptides (ViraFEST assay). The ViraFEST assay was used in the study, in which antigen-specific T cells were expanded with peptide pools and expanded clonotypes were subsequently identified by TCR sequencing. The convalescent patients' positive SARS-CoV-2 PCR tests fell between March and December 2020, which was before the Alpha, Beta and Delta variants emerged in the United States. PBMCs were cultured at roughly 1.9 million per well in IMDM supplemented with roughly 5.2% human AB serum and about 9.5 IU/ml IL-2, with 10 ug/ml peptide pools added. On days 3 and 7, half of the culture medium was replaced with fresh IL-2-containing medium. Once the cells had been in culture for about 10 days, the EasySep CD4+ T cell isolation kit was used to isolate CD4+ T cells by negative selection. Ficoll-Paque Plus gradient centrifugation was used to isolate PBMCs from whole blood, and the isolated PBMCs were then either used fresh or cryopreserved at -140C. Each culture condition was generally run in triplicate wells.

The CDR3 numbers 14 residues from cysteine through phenylalanine. Left in the record is the CDR3 DNA by itself, 42 bases read in frame from the first base. CDR1 and CDR2, per the germline V gene, are MNHEY and SVGEGT. Unmatched junction bases come to 3, with V trimmed by 6 bases and J by 3 bases. The clonotype originates from a human donor who had recovered from COVID-19. Material: CD4+ T cells from blood, cultured in vitro. The rearranged chain carries TRBV6-2 or TRBV6-3 and TRBJ1-1, and 11 junctional nucleotides match TRBD1. The CDR3 amino acid sequence is: CASRGTGGDTEAFF. The base sequence is TGTGCCAGCAGGGGGACAGGGGGGGACACTGAAGCTTTCTTT.